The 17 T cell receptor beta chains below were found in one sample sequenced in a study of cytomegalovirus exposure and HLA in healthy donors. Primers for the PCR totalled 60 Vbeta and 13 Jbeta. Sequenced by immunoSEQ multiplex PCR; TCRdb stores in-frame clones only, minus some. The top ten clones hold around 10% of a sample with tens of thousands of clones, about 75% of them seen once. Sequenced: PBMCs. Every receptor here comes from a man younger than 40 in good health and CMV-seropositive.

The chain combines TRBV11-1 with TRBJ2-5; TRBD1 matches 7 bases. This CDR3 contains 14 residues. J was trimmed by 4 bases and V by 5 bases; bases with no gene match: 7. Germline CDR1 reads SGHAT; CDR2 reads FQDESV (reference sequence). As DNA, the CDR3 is TGTGCCAGCAGCGGGACAGAGGGCCGAGAGACCCAGTACTTC. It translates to CASSGTEGRETQYF.

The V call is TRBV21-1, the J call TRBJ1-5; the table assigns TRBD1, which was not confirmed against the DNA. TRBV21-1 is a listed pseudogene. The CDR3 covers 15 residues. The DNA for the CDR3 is TGTGCCAGCAGCAAAGGCCGCAGTACATATCAGCCCCAGCATTTT. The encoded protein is CASSKGRSTYQPQHF.

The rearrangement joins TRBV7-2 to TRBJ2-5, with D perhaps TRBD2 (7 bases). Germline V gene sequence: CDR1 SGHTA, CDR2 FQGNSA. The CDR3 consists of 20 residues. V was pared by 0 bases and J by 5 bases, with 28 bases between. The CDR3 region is CASSLALMVGWTAGPETQYF. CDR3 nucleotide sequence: TGTGCCAGCAGCTTAGCATTAATGGTTGGGTGGACAGCGGGGCCGGAGACCCAGTACTTC.

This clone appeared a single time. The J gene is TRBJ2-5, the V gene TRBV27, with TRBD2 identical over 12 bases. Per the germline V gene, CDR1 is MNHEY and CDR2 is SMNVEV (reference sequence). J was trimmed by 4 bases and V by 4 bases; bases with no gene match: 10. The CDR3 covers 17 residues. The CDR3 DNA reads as TGTGCCAGCAGTTCCCCAACTAGCGGGGGGCCCGGAGAGACCCAGTACTTC. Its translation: CASSSPTSGGPGETQYF.

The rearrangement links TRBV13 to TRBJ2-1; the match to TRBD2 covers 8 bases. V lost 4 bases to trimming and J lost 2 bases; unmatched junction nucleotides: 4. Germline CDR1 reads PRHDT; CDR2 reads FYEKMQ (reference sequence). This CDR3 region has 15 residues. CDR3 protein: CASSSGGPTYNEQFF. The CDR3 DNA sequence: TGTGCCAGCAGCTCGGGGGGGCCTACCTACAATGAGCAGTTCTTC.

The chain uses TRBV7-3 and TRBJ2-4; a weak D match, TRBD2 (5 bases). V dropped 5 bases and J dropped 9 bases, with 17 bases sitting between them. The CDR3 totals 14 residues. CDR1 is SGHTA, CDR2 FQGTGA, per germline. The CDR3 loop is CASSPRPGNGIQYF. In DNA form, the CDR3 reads TGTGCCAGCAGCCCCCGACCGGGGAACGGCATTCAGTACTTC.

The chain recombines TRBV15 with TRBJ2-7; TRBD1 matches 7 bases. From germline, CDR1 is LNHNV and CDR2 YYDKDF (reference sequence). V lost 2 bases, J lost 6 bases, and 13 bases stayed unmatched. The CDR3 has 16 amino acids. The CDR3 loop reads CATSRNPRQGSGEQYF. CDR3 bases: TGTGCCACCAGCAGAAACCCGAGACAGGGAAGCGGCGAGCAGTACTTC.

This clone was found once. This CDR3 is CASSGTGAGQPQHF. The CDR3 region has the DNA TGTGCCAGCAGTGGGACAGGGGCTGGTCAGCCCCAGCATTTT. This chain joins TRBV2 and TRBJ1-5, with 9 bases fitting TRBD1. V gave up 4 bases and J gave up 6 bases; unmatched junction bases: 4. The CDR3 runs to 14 residues. Per germline, CDR1 SNHLY and CDR2 FYNNEI.

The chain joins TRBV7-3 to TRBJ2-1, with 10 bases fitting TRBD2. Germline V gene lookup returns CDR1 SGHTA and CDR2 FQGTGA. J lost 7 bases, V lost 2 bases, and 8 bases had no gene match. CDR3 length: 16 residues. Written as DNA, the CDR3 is TGTGCCAGCAGCTTAGGGTTAGCGGGGGGATGGAATGAGCAGTTCTTC. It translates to CASSLGLAGGWNEQFF.

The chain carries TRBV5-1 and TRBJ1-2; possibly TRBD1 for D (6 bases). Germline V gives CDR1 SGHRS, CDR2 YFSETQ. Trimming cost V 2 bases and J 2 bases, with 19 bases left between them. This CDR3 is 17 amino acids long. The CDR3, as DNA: TGCGCCAGCAGCTTTGAATTAACAGGGCAACAAAACTATGGCTACACCTTC. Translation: CASSFELTGQQNYGYTF.

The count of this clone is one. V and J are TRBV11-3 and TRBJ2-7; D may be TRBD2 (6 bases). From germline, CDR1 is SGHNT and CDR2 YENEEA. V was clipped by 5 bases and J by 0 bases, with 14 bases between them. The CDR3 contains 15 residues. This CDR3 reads CASSPSGTFSYEQYF. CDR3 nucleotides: TGTGCCAGCAGCCCCTCCGGGACTTTCTCCTACGAGCAGTACTTC.

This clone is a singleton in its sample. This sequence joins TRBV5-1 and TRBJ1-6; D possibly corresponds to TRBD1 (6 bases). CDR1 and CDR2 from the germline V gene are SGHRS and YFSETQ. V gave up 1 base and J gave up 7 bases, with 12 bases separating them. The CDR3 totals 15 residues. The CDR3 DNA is TGCGCCAGCAGCTTGACAGGGCCAACCAATTCACCCCTCCACTTT. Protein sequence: CASSLTGPTNSPLHF.

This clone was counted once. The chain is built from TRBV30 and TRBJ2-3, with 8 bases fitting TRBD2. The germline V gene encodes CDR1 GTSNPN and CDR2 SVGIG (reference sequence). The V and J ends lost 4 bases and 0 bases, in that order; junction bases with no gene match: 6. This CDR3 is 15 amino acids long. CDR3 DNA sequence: TGTGCCTGGAACCGGGGGGGGGCCAGCACAGATACGCAGTATTTT. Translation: CAWNRGGASTDTQYF. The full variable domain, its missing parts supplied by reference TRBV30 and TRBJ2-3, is SQTIHQWPATLVQPVGSPLSLECTVEGTSNPNLYWYRQAAGRGLQLLFYSVGIGQISSEVPQNLSASRPQDRQFILSSKKLLLSDSGFYLCAWNRGGASTDTQYFGPGTRLTVL.

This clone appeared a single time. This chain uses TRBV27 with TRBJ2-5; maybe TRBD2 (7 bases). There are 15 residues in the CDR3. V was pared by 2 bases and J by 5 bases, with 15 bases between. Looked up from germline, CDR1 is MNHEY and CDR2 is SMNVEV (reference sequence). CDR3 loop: CASSLRGGLRETQYF. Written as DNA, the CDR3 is TGTGCCAGCAGTTTAAGGGGGGGGTTGCGGGAGACCCAGTACTTC.

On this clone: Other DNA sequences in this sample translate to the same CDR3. The CDR3 loop reads CASSIQGANNSPLHF. In DNA form, the CDR3 reads TGTGCCAGTTCAATACAGGGGGCTAATAATTCACCCCTCCACTTT. This rearrangement joins TRBV2 to TRBJ1-6; 9 nucleotides align to TRBD1. Unmatched junction bases numbered 8, after V lost 9 bases and J lost 5 bases. The CDR3 consists of 15 residues. Germline assignment: CDR1 SNHLY and CDR2 FYNNEI. The complete variable domain, with remaining parts taken from reference TRBV2 and TRBJ1-6, reads EPEVTQTPSHQVTQMGQEVILRCVPISNHLYFYWYRQILGQKVEFLVSFYNNEISEKSEIFDDQFSVERPDGSNFTLKIRSTKLEDSAMYFCASSIQGANNSPLHFGNGTRLTVT.

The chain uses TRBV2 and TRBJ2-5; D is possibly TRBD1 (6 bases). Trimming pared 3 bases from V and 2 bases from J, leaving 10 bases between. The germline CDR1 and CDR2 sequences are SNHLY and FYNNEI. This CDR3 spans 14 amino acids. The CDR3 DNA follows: TGTGCCAGCAGTGAGTGGACAGAACAAGAGACCCAGTACTTC. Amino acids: CASSEWTEQETQYF.

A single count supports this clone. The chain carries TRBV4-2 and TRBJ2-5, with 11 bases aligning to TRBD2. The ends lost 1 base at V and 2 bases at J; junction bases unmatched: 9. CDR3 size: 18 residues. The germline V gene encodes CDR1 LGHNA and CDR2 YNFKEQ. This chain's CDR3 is CASSQGFSGGASQETQYF. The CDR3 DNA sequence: TGTGCCAGCAGCCAAGGATTTAGCGGGGGGGCCTCTCAAGAGACCCAGTACTTC.